These T cell receptor beta chains were read from a single sample in a study of CXCR3-negative and CXCR3-positive naive CD8 T cells. After re-calling the 5' RACE reads, TCRdb lists one entry per CDR3 protein, DNA absent. Its clone listing holds about 110,000 distinct CDR3 sequences. Sequencing was done on a sample of naive CXCR3+ CD8+ T cells from blood. The receptors originated from a human donor in good health. Some clones in this sample may be carry-over from other donors' samples. The CDR3 runs from the conserved cysteine through the conserved F or W.

v_call	j_call	cdr3_aa
TRBV18	TRBJ1-1	CASSQLYNTEAFF
TRBV12-3/TRBV12-4	TRBJ1-1	CASGGLGTEAFF
TRBV5-1	TRBJ1-1	CASSMGQGPNTEAFF
TRBV28	TRBJ2-1	CASSLLRDEQFF
TRBV7-9	TRBJ2-7	CASRPGHGNEQYF
TRBV7-2	TRBJ2-7	CASSPIPASSEQYF
TRBV4-1	TRBJ2-7	CASSQYTGSSYEQYF
TRBV5-1	TRBJ2-1	CASSLATGGNEQFF
TRBV4-1	TRBJ2-5	CASSQLPSVETQYF
TRBV7-9	TRBJ1-1	CASSRRDSRLNTEAFF
TRBV7-6	TRBJ2-2	CASSLEAGATGELFF
TRBV7-2	TRBJ2-5	CASSLLAGGPVETQYF
TRBV29-1	TRBJ2-2	CSVEGGQANTGELFF
TRBV19	TRBJ1-1	CASSIPLDRGGEAFF
TRBV28	TRBJ2-3	CASKGRTSGAFGGTQYF
TRBV9	TRBJ1-1	CASSVDATAYEAFF
TRBV7-9	TRBJ1-1	CASSQTGVEAFF
TRBV6-5	TRBJ2-1	CASSPQGLARHNEQFF
TRBV29-1	TRBJ2-7	CSVRLAGDYEQYF
TRBV4-1	TRBJ2-7	CASSHGGASSYEQYF
TRBV20-1	TRBJ2-7	CSAAPVTQDPYEQYF
TRBV27	TRBJ1-2	CASKPSDGSFYGYTF
TRBV9	TRBJ2-1	CASSDLRNEQFF
TRBV29-1	TRBJ2-3	CSVRYAGDTDTQYF
TRBV25-1	TRBJ2-2	CASSESSDTGELFF
TRBV5-1	TRBJ2-2	CASSWTGLNTGELFF
TRBV28	TRBJ2-7	CASSGDGIYEQYF
TRBV29-1	TRBJ2-7	CSVEDQEGPLSYEQYF
TRBV11-2	TRBJ1-1	CASSLGGDTEAFF
TRBV20-1	TRBJ2-1	CSAQTSGGAAFDEQFF
TRBV20-1	TRBJ1-6	CSASLGEFVGSPLHF
TRBV5-6	TRBJ2-7	CASSPGRGAYEQYF
TRBV14	TRBJ1-6	CASSQDGGSSPLHF
TRBV19	TRBJ2-2	CASNRAGDTGELFF
TRBV19	TRBJ1-5	CASRTSVQPQHF